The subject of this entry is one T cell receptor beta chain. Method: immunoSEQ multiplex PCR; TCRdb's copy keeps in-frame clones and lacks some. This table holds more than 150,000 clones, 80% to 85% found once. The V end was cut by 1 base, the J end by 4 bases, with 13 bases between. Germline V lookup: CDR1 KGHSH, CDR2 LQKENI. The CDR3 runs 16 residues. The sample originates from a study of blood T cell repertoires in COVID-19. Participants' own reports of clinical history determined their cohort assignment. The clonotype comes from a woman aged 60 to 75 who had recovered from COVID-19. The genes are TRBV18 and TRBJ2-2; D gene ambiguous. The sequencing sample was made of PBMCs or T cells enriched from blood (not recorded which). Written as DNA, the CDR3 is TGTGCCAGCTCACCACGGATACCAGGTCTCACCGGGGAGCTGTTTTTT. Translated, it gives CASSPRIPGLTGELFF.